This T cell receptor beta chain derives from a study of human CD8 memory T cell subsets. CDR1 and CDR2 from the germline V gene are SGHRS and YFSETQ. The CDR3 has 15 amino acids. The CCR7+ PD-1- TIGIT- phenotype marked stem-like memory CD8+ T cells (TSTEM). Buffy coats donated by healthy individuals were the origin of the PBMC. In each subset, RNA was taken from duplicate vials, each of roughly 150,000 sorted CD8+ T cells. Broader study findings: There was only minimal overlap between the repertoires of stem-like memory and precursor exhausted T cells.

Making the TCR beta libraries relied on UMI-labeled 5' RACE. Reprocessing the 5' RACE reads, TCRdb reports a single entry for every CDR3 protein and omits DNA. Recorded for this sample: around 10,000 distinct CDR3 sequences. A remark on this clonotype: No antigen is known for it.

The specimen sequenced was CD8+ stem-like memory T cells (TSCM and TCM) sorted from PBMCs. The sample's subset: stem-like memory CD8 T cells (TSTEM), CCR7+ PD-1- TIGIT-. The origin of this receptor is a human donor in good health. The chain couples TRBV5-1 to TRBJ2-3. This chain's CDR3 is CASSLLKSTEDTQYF. Using reference TRBV5-1 and TRBJ2-3 for the parts outside the CDR3, the full variable domain is KAGVTQTPRYLIKTRGQQVTLSCSPISGHRSVSWYQQTPGQGLQFLFEYFSETQRNKGNFPGRFSGRQFSNSRSEMNVSTLELGDSALYLCASSLLKSTEDTQYFGPGTRLTVL.